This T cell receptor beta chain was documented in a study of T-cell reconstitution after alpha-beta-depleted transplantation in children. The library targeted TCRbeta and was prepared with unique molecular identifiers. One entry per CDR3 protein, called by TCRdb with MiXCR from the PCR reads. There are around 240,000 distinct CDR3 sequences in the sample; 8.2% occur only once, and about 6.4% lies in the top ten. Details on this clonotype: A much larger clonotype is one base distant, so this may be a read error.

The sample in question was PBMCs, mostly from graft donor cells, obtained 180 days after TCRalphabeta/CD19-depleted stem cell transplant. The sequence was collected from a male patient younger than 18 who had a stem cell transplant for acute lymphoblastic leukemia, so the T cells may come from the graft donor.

Written as DNA, the CDR3 is TGTGCCAGGAGTATCGTACTTTTAGGGGCTGAAGCTTTCTTT. This encodes CARSIVLLGAEAFF. The chain links TRBV19 to TRBJ1-1, with D tentatively TRBD1 (5 bases). Germline V gene sequence: CDR1 LNHDA, CDR2 SQIVND (reference sequence). CDR3 size: 14 residues.